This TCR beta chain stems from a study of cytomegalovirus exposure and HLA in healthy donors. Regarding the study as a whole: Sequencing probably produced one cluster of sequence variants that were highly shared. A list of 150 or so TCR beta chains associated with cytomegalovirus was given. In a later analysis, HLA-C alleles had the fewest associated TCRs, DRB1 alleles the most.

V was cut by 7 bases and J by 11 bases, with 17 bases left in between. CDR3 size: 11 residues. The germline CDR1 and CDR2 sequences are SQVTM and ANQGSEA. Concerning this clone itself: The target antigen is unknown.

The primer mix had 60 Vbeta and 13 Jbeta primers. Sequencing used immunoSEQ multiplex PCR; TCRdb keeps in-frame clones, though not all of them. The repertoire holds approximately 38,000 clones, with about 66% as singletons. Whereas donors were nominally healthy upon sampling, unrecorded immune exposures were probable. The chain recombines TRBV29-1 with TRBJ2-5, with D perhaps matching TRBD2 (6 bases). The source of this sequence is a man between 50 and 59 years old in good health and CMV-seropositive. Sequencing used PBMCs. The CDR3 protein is CSANRGGEQYF. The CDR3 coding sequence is TGCAGCGCCAACCGTGGAGGGGAGCAGTACTTC.